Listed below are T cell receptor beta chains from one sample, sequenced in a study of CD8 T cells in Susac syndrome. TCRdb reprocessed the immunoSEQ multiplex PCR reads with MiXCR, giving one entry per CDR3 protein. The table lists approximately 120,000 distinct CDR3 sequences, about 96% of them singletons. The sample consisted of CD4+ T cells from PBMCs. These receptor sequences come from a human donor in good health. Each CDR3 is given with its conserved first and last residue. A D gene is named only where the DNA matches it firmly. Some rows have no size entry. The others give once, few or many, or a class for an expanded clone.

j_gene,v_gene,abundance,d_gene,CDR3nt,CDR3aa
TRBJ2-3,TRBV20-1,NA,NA,TGCAGTGCCAGGGAGGCGGGCAGGGGAGGTACAGATACGCAGTATTTT,CSAREAGRGGTDTQYF
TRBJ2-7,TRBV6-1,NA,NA,TGTGCCAGCAGGCCGGCCAGCCGCTACTTAGCCTACGAGCAGTACTTC,CASRPASRYLAYEQYF
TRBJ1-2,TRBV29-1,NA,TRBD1,TGCAGCGCTGCGACAGGGAATTATGGCTACACCTTC,CSAATGNYGYTF
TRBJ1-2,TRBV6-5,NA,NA,TGTGCCAGCAGTTACTTCGCTCGGGGGAAGTATGGCTACACCTTC,CASSYFARGKYGYTF
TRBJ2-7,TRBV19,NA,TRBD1,TGTGCCAGTAGTATAGACCCGGGACAGGAATACGAGCAGTACTTC,CASSIDPGQEYEQYF
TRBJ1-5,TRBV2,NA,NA,TGTGCCAGCAAGACTGACATAAATCAGCCCCAGCATTTT,CASKTDINQPQHF
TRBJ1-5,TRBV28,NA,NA,TGTGCCAGCAGTTTACGGGACACACATAGCAATCAGCCCCAGCATTTT,CASSLRDTHSNQPQHF
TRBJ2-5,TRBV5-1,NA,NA,TGCGCCAGCAGCTTCACGCCCAGCCAAGAGACCCAGTACTTC,CASSFTPSQETQYF
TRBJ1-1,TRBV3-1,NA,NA,TGTGCCAGCAGCCAAGCTGAGGTTAGGGACACTGAAGCTTTCTTT,CASSQAEVRDTEAFF
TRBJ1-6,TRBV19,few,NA,TGTGCCAGTAGCAATAATTCACCCCTCCACTTT,CASSNNSPLHF
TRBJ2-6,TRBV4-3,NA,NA,TGCGCCAGCAGCCAAGATCGAGGGGTAGCCGGGGCCAACGTCCTGACTTTC,CASSQDRGVAGANVLTF
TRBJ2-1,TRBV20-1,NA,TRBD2,TGCAGTGCTGTTACGACTAGCGGGAGGGCCTACAATGAGCAGTTCTTC,CSAVTTSGRAYNEQFF
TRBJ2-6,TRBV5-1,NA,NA,TGCGCCAGCAGCTTGGGGCAGGCAAGCTCTGGGGCCAACGTCCTGACTTTC,CASSLGQASSGANVLTF
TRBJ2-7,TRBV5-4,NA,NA,TGTGCCAGCAGCTCCGGGACTCTCTCCTACGAGCAGTACTTC,CASSSGTLSYEQYF
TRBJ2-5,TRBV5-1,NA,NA,TGCGCCAGCAGCCCCGACCGCGGCGGCCAAGAGACCCAGTACTTC,CASSPDRGGQETQYF
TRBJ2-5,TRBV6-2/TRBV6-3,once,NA,TGTGCCAGCAGGACTATGGAGACCCAGTACTTC,CASRTMETQYF
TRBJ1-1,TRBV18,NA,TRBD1,TGTGCCAGCTCCCTCAACAGGGGACGGTCTGAAGCTTTCTTT,CASSLNRGRSEAFF
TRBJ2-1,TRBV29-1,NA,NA,TGCAGCGCCGGAAAGACAGCTAATGAGCAGTTCTTC,CSAGKTANEQFF
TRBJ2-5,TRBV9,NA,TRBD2,TGTGCCAGCAGCGTATCTAGCGGGAGAGCAGGGGAGACCCAGTACTTC,CASSVSSGRAGETQYF
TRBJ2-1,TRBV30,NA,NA,TGTGCCTGGAGTCGAATGGGTGAGCAGTTCTTC,CAWSRMGEQFF
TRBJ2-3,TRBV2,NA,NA,TGTGCCAGCCAAGACTCTTTCCCGCAGTATTTT,CASQDSFPQYF
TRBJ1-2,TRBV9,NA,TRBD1,TGTGCCAGCAGCGTAGCCCCCCTACCGGGACAGGGAGAGGATGGCTACACCTTC,CASSVAPLPGQGEDGYTF
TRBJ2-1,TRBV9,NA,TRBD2,TGTGCCAGCAGCGCGGGATTAGCGGGAGGGCCCTACAATGAGCAGTTCTTC,CASSAGLAGGPYNEQFF
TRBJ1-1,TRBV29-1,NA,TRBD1,TGCAGCGGACGACAGGGGCCGAACACTGAAGCTTTCTTT,CSGRQGPNTEAFF
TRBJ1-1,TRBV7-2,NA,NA,TGTGCCAGCAGCTTAACCAGTACTGAAGCTTTCTTT,CASSLTSTEAFF
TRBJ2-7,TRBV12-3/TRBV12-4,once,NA,TGTGCCAGCAGTCAGGGCCTGGTGGCCTACGAGCAGTACTTC,CASSQGLVAYEQYF
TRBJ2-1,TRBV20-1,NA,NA,TGCAGTGCTAGAGTGTGGGGCGTCGGGCTTTACAATGAGCAGTTCTTC,CSARVWGVGLYNEQFF
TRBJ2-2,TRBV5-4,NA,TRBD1,TGTGCCAGCAGCCCTGGGACAGGGTGGGACACCGGGGAGCTGTTTTTT,CASSPGTGWDTGELFF
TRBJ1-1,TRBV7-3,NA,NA,TGTGCCAGCAGCTCGCAGCAGAACACTGAAGCTTTCTTT,CASSSQQNTEAFF
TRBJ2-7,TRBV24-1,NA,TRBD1,TGTGCCACCAGTGAGACAGGGACGAAGCAGTACTTC,CATSETGTKQYF
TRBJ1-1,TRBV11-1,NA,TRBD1,TGTGCCAGCAGCAAGCTGACAGGGGCGAACACTGAAGCTTTCTTT,CASSKLTGANTEAFF